This T cell receptor beta chain was sequenced in a study of blood T cells in healthy people across ages. Combining a sample-barcoded 5' primer with a J-beta primer mix, a second PCR ran for roughly 6 to 12 cycles. TCRdb analysed the 5' RACE reads with MiXCR anew, one entry per CDR3 protein. The table includes around 1,000,000 distinct CDR3 sequences, 20% to 25% detected once. This CDR3 is 17 amino acids long. V dropped 1 base and J dropped 0 bases, with 11 bases sitting between them. Germline loops: CDR1 SGHKS, CDR2 YYEKEE (reference sequence). Study findings and constraints: Naive T cell percentage and TCR beta diversity correlated strongly. The authors considered diversity estimates from one million T cells to be underestimates. Aged donors had fewer naive CD4+ cells and lower diversity than long-lived donors.

A word on this clonotype: The antigen is not known.

This same sample was also part of a study on T cells of mothers and their children. That investigation notes: Biologically related mothers and children overlapped slightly more than unrelated pairs, a non-significant difference.

V gene TRBV5-5 combines with J gene TRBJ2-6; a possible D gene is TRBD1 (6 bases). Input material: blood. The clonotype was recovered from a girl aged 2-15 years in good health. CDR3 residues: CASSLTGTSSGANVLTF. In nucleotides, the CDR3 is TGTGCCAGCAGCTTGACAGGGACCAGCTCTGGGGCCAACGTCCTGACTTTC.